This T cell receptor (beta chain) was found in a study of cytomegalovirus exposure and HLA in healthy donors. PCR was performed using 60 Vbeta and 13 Jbeta primers. TCRdb's table, derived via immunoSEQ multiplex PCR, lists solely in-frame clones and lacks some. There are under 130,000 clones in the sample; approximately 69% occur only once, and roughly 3.2% lies in the top ten. CDR1 is SGDLS and CDR2 is YYNGEE in the germline V gene. V lost 0 bases and J 4 bases, leaving 16 bases between the germline ends. The CDR3 has 16 amino acids. This chain joins TRBV9 and TRBJ1-1; D is possibly TRBD1 (5 bases). The origin of this receptor is a man aged 30 to 45 in good health and CMV-seronegative. Sequencing was carried out using PBMCs. CDR3 region: CASSVGGGQGGTEAFF. The CDR3 nucleotides are TGTGCCAGCAGCGTAGGGGGGGGTCAGGGAGGCACTGAAGCTTTCTTT.